One sample yielded the 15 T cell receptor beta chains listed below, sequenced in a study of graft-versus-host responses after intestinal transplantation listed by TCRdb under 2021. Intraepithelial and lamina propria lymphocytes were isolated from graft specimens using dithiothreitol, EDTA incubations and collagenase D digestion. The protocol used for the library was the immunoSEQ multiplex PCR assay. The table was pulled from immuneACCESS by TCRdb, which kept in-frame rearrangements only. Such tables lose some clones; where checked, under half of the loss comes from unresolved V genes, and the rest has no known cause. Across this sample there are under 4,500 clones, with approximately 77% seen only once. Around 7.3% of the sample is in the top ten clones. The input for sequencing was ileum tissue, taken 9 days after transplant. The origin of the receptors is a human patient who received an intestinal transplant, so some T cells may come from the graft donor.

The V call is TRBV6-4, the J call TRBJ2-1; TRBD1 aligns across 7 bases. CDR1 is MRHNA and CDR2 is SNTAGT in the germline V gene. Trimming cost V 0 bases and J 5 bases; bases outside gene matches: 7. CDR3 length: 16 amino acids. The CDR3 protein is CASSDSIRGKNNEQFF. The CDR3 DNA follows: TGTGCCAGCAGTGACTCGATCAGGGGGAAAAACAATGAGCAGTTCTTC.

In its sample, this clone was seen a few times. The chain combines TRBV20-1 with TRBJ1-2; no reliable D call. V was pared by 5 bases and J by 8 bases, with 6 bases between. Germline V gives CDR1 DFQATT, CDR2 SNEGSKA (reference sequence). This CDR3 has 9 residues. DNA for the CDR3: TGCAGTGCTGGCAGGGGCTACACCTTC. Its protein product is CSAGRGYTF.

This chain uses TRBV10-2 with TRBJ2-3; 7 nucleotides match TRBD2. Germline CDR1 and CDR2: WSHSY and SAAADI. V trimming: 3 bases; J trimming: 0 bases; junction bases outside the gene matches: 6. The CDR3 has 16 residues. The CDR3 loop reads CASSDGREPSTDTQYF. DNA of the CDR3: TGCGCCAGCAGTGATGGGCGGGAGCCTAGCACAGATACGCAGTATTTT.

This chain joins TRBV5-4 and TRBJ2-3; D possibly corresponds to TRBD2 (5 bases). Germline CDR1 is SGHNT and CDR2 is YYREEE (reference sequence). This CDR3 spans 15 amino acids. V lost 4 bases to trimming and J lost 4 bases, with 16 bases between them. Here the CDR3 reads CASSPRQEAPDTQYF. The CDR3 region has the DNA TGTGCCAGCAGCCCCCGCCAGGAGGCGCCAGATACGCAGTATTTT.

There are a few counts of this clone. The chain couples TRBV5-8 to TRBJ1-4; TRBD1 matches 9 bases. The germline V gene encodes CDR1 SGHTS and CDR2 YDEGEE. V lost 4 bases to trimming and J lost 8 bases; unmatched junction nucleotides: 12. This CDR3 has 16 amino acids. CDR3 in DNA: TGTGCCAGCAGCCTCGGGGACAGGGATTTTGGAGAAAAACTGTTTTTT. This translates into CASSLGDRDFGEKLFF.

The chain links TRBV6-4 to TRBJ2-3; 14 bases fit TRBD2. The CDR3 consists of 15 residues. From germline, CDR1 is MRHNA and CDR2 SNTAGT. Trimming at V came to 3 bases and at J to 6 bases, leaving 2 bases not matched to a gene. The CDR3 bases are TGTGCCAGCAGTGAGACTAGCGGGGGGGCCGATACGCAGTATTTT. This sequence encodes CASSETSGGADTQYF.

The chain uses TRBV10-3 and TRBJ2-1; possibly TRBD1 or TRBD2 for D (6 bases each). CDR1 ENHRY and CDR2 SYGVKD come from the germline V gene. Trimming removed 4 bases at V and 5 bases at J, with 15 bases between. The CDR3 is made up of 15 amino acids. The CDR3 protein is CAISGRGENNNEQFF. DNA of the CDR3: TGTGCCATCAGTGGTAGGGGGGAGAACAACAATGAGCAGTTCTTC.

V and J are TRBV25-1 and TRBJ2-5; tentative D call: TRBD2 (7 bases). Germline V gene data show CDR1 as MGHDK and CDR2 as SYGVNS. V was pared by 2 bases and J by 3 bases, with 13 bases between. This CDR3 has 15 residues. The DNA for the CDR3 is TGTGCCAGCAGTGAAGCCCGGGGGGCAGAAGAGACCCAGTACTTC. Its protein is CASSEARGAEETQYF.

With respect to this clone: A read error may produce the germline difference seen at one junction end. V usage is TRBV7-9 and J usage is TRBJ2-5, with TRBD2 matching 12 bases. CDR3 length: 13 residues. Germline CDR1 and CDR2: SEHNR and FQNEAQ (reference sequence). The CDR3 loop is CASSLAGGETQYF. The CDR3 DNA follows: TGTGCCAGCAGCCTAGCGGGAGGGGAGACCCAGTACTTC.

The chain uses TRBV21-1 and TRBJ1-2; the listed D gene, TRBD1, was not tested against the DNA. TRBV21-1 is a listed pseudogene. This CDR3 has 13 residues. DNA for the CDR3: TGTGCCAGCAGCAAAAGACAAAACTATGGCTACACCTTC. As protein: CASSKRQNYGYTF.

CDR3 residues: CASSEFNRELSPDTQYF. CDR3 coding DNA: TGTGCCAGCAGTGAATTTAACAGGGAACTTTCCCCAGATACGCAGTATTTT. The chain uses TRBV25-1 and TRBJ2-3, with a possible D match to TRBD1 (6 bases). Germline CDR1 and CDR2: MGHDK and SYGVNS. This CDR3 has 17 amino acids. V dropped 1 base and J dropped 4 bases, with 18 bases sitting between them.

J is TRBJ1-4 and V is TRBV9, with a tentative D call TRBD1 (6 bases). Trimming stripped 2 bases from V and 6 bases from J, with 11 bases between. The CDR3 runs 14 residues. CDR1 and CDR2 from the germline V gene are SGDLS and YYNGEE. This CDR3 reads CASSVSGADEKLFF. The CDR3, as DNA: TGTGCCAGCAGCGTCTCGGGGGCGGATGAAAAACTGTTTTTT. The complete variable domain, with remaining parts taken from reference TRBV9 and TRBJ1-4, reads DSGVTQTPKHLITATGQRVTLRCSPRSGDLSVYWYQQSLDQGLQFLIQYYNGEERAKGNILERFSAQQFPDLHSELNLSSLELGDSALYFCASSVSGADEKLFFGSGTQLSVL.

This chain joins TRBV6-4 and TRBJ2-2, with D uncertain. From germline, CDR1 is MRHNA and CDR2 SNTAGT. Trimming pared 0 bases from V and 4 bases from J, leaving 3 bases between. The CDR3 spans 13 residues. CDR3 coding DNA: TGTGCCAGCAGTGACTCGGCCACCGGGGAGCTGTTTTTT. This codes for CASSDSATGELFF.

This clone was seen a few times. The chain recombines TRBV28 with TRBJ1-1; D is perhaps TRBD1 (6 bases). This CDR3 comprises 14 residues. Germline CDR1 is MDHEN and CDR2 is SYDVKM. V gave up 6 bases and J gave up 2 bases, with 13 bases separating them. The CDR3 DNA follows: TGTGCCAGCAGCACGAGGACAGTAAACACTGAAGCTTTCTTT. Its protein is CASSTRTVNTEAFF.

V gene TRBV4-1 combines with J gene TRBJ1-4; 8 bases map to TRBD1. The CDR3 has 17 amino acids. The trim removed 1 base at V and 8 bases at J, leaving 12 bases unmatched. The germline gives CDR1 MGHRA, CDR2 YSYEKL. CDR3 residues: CASSQVGAGGVREKLFF. CDR3 DNA sequence: TGCGCCAGCAGCCAAGTCGGCGCAGGGGGCGTTCGGGAAAAACTGTTTTTT.